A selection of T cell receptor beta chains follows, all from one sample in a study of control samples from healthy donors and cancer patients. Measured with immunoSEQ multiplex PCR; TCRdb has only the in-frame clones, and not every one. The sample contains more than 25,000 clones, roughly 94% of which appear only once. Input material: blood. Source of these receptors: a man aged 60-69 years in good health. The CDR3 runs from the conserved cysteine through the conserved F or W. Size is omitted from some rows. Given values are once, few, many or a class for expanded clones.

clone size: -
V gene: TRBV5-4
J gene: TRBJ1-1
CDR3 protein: CASTPYTAQSAEAFF

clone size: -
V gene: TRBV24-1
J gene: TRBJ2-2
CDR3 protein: CATSWTSGGATGELFF

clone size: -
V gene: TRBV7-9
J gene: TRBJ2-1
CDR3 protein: CASSSDRVSGGEQFF

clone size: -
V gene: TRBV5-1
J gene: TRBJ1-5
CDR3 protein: CASSTGPTRGNQPQHF

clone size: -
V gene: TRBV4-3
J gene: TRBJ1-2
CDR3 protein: CASSLLLTENYGYTF

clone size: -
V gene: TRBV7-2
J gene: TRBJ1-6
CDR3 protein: CASSLEGRIAPLHF

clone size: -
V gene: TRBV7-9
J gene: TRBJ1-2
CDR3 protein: CASSLAQGYGYTF

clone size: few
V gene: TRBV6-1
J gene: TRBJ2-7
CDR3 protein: CASSEALRGASYEQYF

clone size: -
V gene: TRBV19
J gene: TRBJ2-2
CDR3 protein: CASSIRGSVGELFF

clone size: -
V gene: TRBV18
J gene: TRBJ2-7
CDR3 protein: CASSPAGTLSSYEQYF

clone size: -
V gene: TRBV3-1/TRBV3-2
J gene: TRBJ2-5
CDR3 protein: CASSQRTVQETQYF

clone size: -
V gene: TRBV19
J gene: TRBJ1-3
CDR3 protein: CASSINAGNTIYF

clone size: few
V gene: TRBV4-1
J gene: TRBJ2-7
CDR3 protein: CASSPPTGDFYEQYF

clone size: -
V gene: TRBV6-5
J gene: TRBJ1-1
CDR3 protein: CASSFEGDMNTEAFF

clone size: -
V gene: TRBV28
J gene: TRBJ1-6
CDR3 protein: CASSLGGSSSYNSPLHF

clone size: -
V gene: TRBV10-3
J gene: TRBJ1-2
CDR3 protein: CAIRAALGSNYGYTF

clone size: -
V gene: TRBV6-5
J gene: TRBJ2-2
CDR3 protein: CASSYGITGSGELFF

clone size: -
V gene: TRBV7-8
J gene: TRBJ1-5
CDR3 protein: CASSPDRRSNQPQHF

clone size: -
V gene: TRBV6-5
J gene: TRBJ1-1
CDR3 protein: CASSNQGARTEAFF

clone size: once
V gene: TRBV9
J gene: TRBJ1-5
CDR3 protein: CASSVALGQPQHF

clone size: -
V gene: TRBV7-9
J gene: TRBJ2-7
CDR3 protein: CASSLALIVTAPPYEQYF

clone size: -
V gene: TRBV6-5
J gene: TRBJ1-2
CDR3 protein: CASTRQGGNGYTF

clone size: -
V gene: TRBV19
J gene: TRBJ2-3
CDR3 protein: CASSNRPNTDTQYF

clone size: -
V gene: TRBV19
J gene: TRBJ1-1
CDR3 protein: CASMKGFDTEAFF

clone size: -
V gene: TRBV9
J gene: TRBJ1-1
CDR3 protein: CASSSYRGTNTEAFF

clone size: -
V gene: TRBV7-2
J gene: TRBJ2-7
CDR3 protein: CASSQDRSYEQYF

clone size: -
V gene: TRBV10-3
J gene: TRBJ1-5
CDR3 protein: CATSTTGGVQPQHF

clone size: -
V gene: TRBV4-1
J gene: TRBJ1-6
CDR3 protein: CASSQYWPGQGNSPLHF

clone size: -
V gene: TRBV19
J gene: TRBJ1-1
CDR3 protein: CASSRQGLTEAFF

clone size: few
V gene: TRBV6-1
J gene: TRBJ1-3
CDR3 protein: CASSAKGSVSGNTIYF

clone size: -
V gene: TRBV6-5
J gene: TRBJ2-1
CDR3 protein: CASSYSSGLGNEQFF

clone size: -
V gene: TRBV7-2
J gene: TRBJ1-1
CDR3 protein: CASRTVNTEAFF

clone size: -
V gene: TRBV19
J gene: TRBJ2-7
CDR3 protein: CASTPQAGGNYEQYF

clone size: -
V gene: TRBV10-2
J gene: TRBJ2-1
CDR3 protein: CASSRSGLRNEQFF